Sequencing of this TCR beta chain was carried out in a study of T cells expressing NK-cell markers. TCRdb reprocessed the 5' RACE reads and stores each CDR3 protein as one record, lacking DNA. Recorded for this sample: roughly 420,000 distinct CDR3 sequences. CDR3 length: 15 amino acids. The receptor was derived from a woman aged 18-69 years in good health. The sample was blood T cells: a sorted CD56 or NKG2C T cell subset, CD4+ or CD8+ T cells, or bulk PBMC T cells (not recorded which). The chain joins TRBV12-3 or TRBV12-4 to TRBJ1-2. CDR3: CASSLATAGSNGYTF.